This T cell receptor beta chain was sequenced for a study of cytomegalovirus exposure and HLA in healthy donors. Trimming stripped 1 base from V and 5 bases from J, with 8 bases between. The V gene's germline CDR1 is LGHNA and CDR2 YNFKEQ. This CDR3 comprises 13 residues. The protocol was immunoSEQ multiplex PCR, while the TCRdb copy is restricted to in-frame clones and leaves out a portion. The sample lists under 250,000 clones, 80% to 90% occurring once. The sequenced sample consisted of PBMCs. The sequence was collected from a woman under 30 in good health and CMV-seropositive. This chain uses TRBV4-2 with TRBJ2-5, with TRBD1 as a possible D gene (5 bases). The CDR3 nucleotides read TGTGCCAGCAGCCAAGGGGGCTGGGAGACCCAGTACTTC. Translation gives CASSQGGWETQYF.